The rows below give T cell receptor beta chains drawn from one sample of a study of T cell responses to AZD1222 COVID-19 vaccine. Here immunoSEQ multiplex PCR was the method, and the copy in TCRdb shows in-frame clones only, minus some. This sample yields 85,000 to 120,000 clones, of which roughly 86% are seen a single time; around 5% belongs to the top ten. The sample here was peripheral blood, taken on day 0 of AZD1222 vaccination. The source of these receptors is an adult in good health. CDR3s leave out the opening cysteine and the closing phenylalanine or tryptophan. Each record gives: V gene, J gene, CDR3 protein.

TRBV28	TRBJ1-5	ASSLGQGDQPQH
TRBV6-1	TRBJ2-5	ASSDSTSGRKTQY
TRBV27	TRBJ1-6	ASAPAYSPLH
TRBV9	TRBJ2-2	ASSVAPTLDPGELF
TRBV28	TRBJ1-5	ASSPRGQGVNQPQH
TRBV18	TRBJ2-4	ASSGGPSAQNIQY
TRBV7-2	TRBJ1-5	ASSLVSGSNQPQH
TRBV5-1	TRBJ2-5	ASSQMGQGYQETQY
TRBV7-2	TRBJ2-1	ASSLEAVHSYNEQF
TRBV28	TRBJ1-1	ASRDTLNTEAF
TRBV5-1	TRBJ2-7	ASSLGPLFNYEQY
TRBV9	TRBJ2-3	ASSAYGGSTDTQY
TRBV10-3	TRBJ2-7	AIHGTGEDEQY
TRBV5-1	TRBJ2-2	AVRRDSANTGELF
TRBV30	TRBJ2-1	AWASGNYNEQF
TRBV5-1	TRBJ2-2	ASSLTGNAGELF
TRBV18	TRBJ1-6	ASSQQGGEYSPLH
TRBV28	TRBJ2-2	ASSRNRGQSGELF
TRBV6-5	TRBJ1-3	ASRTSSGNTIY
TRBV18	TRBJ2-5	ASSPQGWETQY
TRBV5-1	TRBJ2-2	ASSLAGSNTGELF
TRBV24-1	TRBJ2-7	ATSDNGQTYEQY
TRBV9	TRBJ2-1	ASSARGLAEPNEQF
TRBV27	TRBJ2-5	ASSIRGTTQETQY
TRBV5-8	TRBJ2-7	ASSLEGTFYEQY
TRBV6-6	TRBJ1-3	ASGISSGNTIY
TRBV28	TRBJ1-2	ASTPRKGHGGYGYT
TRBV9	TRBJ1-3	ASSVDPSSGNTIY
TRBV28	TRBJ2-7	ASVRASISYEQY